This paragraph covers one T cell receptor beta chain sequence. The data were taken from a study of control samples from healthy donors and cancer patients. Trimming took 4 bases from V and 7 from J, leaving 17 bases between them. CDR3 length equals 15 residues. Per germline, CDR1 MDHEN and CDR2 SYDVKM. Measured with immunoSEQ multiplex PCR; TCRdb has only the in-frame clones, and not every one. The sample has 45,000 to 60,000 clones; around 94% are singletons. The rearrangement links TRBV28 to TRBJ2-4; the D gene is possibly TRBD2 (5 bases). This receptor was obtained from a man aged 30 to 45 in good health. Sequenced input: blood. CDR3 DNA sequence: TGTGCCAGCAGTTACTCAGCCGTACTAGTTAACATTCAGTACTTC. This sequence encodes CASSYSAVLVNIQYF.